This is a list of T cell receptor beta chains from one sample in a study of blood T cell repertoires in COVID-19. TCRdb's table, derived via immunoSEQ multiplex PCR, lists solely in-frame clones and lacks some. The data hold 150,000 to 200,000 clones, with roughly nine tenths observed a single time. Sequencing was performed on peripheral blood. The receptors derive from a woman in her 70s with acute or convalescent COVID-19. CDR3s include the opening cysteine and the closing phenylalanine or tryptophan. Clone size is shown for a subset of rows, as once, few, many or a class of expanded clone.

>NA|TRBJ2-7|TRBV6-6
CASKNPGLNYEQYF
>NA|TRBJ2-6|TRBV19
CASSKQAGDSGANVLTF
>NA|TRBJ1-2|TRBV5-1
CASNQGQGVYGYTF
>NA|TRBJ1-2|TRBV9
CASSVDSNYGYTF
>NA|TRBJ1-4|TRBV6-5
CASSHRGGEKLFF
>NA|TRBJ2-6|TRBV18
CASSPSRVFSSGANVLTF
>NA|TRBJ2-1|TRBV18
CASSPGQGKGEQFF
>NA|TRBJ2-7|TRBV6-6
CASSYRKGASSYEQYF
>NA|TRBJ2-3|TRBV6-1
CASSDRSRTSVISTDTQYF
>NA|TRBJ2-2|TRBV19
CASSIERGPTGELFF
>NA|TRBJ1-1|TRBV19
CASSIVTLTGTGRFEAFF
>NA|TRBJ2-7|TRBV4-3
CASSLRTRSYEQYF
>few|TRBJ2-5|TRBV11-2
CASSPGAGETQYF
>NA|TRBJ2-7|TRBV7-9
CASSLSRPGGFEQYF
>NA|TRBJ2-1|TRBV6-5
CASIRDSKQFF
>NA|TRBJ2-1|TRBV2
CASQRTSSYNEQFF
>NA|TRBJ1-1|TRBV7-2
CASSTQGAVYTEAFF
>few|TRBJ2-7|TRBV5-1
CASSFGQGVGEQYF
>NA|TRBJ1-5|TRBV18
CASSQEQSNQPQHF
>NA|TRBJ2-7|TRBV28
CASSLGLAGWEQYF
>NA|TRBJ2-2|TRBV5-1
CASRKIAGNTGELFF
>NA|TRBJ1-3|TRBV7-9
CASSFSAASGNTIYF
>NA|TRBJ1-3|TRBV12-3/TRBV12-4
CASSLHSGNTIYF
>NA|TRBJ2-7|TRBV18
CASTRTGASGEQYF
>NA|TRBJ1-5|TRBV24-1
CATSDPRQGNNQPQHF
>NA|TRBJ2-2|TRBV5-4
CASRPDRLNTGELFF
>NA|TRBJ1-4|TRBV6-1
CASGDASRWGGKRLFF
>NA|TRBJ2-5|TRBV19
CASSRYRGADQETQYF
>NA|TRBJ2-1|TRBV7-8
CASSRSLDNEQFF
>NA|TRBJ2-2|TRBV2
CASSRTRSGELFF
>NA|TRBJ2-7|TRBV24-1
CATRRATSGYEQYF
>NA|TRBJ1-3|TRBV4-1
CASSQGPGPSGNTIYF
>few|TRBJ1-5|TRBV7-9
CASSLASNQPQHF
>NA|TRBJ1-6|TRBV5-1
CASSKGQGFSPLHF
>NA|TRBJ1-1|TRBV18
CASSPGQFEAFF
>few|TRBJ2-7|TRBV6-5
CASGSDRNFYEQYF
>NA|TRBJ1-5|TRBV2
CASSYRGVQPQHF
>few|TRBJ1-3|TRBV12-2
CASRVYPRDSSGNTIYF
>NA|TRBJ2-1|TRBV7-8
CASSSQGSYNEQFF
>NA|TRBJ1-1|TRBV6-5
CASSFSPGTANTEAFF
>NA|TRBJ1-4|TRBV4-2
CASSQRSGQSEKLFF
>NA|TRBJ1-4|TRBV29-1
CSVEDLRLGAEKLFF
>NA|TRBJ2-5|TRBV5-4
CASSLAPADQETQYF
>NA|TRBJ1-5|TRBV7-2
CASSQIGEGEQPQHF
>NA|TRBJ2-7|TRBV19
CASSAAGGTGWYEQYF
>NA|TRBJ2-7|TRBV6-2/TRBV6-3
CASSYYGGQPYEQYF
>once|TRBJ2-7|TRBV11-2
CASSSGTGSYEQYF
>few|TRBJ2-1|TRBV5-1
CASSLGQGYEQFF
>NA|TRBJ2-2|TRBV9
CASKSGNTGELFF
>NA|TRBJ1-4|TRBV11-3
CASSLRGHGTNEKLFF
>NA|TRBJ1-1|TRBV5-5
CASSPNRQGNTEAFF
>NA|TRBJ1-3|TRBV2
CASSAGEARNTIYF
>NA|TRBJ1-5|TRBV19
CASRATVDSNQPQHF
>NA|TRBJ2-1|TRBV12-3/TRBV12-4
CASSLLNSGEQFF
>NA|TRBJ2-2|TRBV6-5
CASRLQGATGELFF
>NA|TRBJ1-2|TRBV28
CASRAGGSANYGYTF
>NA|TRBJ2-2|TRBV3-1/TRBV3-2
CASSQEPVAGGLGGELFF
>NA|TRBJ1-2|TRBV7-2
CASSLGQGFSYGYTF
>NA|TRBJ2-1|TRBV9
CASSVQGNPRYNEQFF